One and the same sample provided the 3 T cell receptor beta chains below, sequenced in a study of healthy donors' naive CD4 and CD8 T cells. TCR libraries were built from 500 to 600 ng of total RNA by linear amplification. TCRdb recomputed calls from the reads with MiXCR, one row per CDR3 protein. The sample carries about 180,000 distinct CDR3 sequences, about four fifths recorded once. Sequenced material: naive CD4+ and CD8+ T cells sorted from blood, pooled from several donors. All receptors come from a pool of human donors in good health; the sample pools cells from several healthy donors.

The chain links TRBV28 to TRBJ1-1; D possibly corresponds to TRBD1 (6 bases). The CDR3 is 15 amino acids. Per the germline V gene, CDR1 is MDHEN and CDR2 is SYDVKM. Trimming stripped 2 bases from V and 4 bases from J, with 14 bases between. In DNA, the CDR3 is TGTGCCAGCAGTTTAGGCTGGGGGCGACCCACTGAAGCTTTCTTT. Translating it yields CASSLGWGRPTEAFF.

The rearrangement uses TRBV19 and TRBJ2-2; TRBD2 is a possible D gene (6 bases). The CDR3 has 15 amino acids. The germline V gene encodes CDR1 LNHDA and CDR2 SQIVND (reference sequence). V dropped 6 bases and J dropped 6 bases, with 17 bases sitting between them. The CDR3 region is CASSGGGHVAGELFF. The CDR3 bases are TGTGCCAGTAGCGGGGGAGGACACGTCGCCGGGGAGCTGTTTTTT.

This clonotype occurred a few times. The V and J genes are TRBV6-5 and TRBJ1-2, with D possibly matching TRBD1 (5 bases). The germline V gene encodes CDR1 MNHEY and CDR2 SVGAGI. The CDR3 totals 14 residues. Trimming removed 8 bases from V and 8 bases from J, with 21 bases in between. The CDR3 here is CASGDGLGVMGYTF. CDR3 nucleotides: TGTGCCAGCGGGGACGGATTGGGTGTAATGGGCTACACCTTC.